This T cell receptor beta chain was sequenced during a study of T cells after yellow fever vaccination. On the study more broadly: Each low-cell-number fraction was prepared by means of SMART-Seq v4 Ultra Low Input.

Study results and limitations: Reappearance after the booster was observed for most primary-vaccination clones (more than 95% CD4, roughly 88% CD8). The CD4 and CD8 compartments had a small share of their clonotypes in common.

This clonotype has at least ten counts. Its cognate antigen is unknown. Universal primer sites and UMIs were introduced during 5'RACE template-switching synthesis of TCR cDNA. TCRdb redid the calling of the 5' RACE reads with MiXCR, one entry per CDR3 protein. The sample consists of some 340,000 distinct CDR3 sequences, over 8.5% of them appearing once. Germline assignment: CDR1 ENHRY and CDR2 SYGVKD. The CDR3 extends over 13 amino acids. Between the trimmed V and J ends, which lost 3 bases and 5 bases, there was a span of 9 bases. The chain is built from TRBV10-3 and TRBJ2-3; D possibly corresponds to TRBD1 (5 bases). The TCR originated in a man younger than 35 who received the YFV17D yellow fever vaccine. Sequenced here: CD4+ T cells sorted from PBMCs, sampled 45 days after the yellow fever booster vaccination. Here the CDR3 reads CAISDFRGDTQYF. CDR3 coding DNA: TGTGCCATCAGTGATTTTAGGGGAGATACGCAGTATTTT.